This TCR beta chain was identified during a study of glioma-infiltrating T cells. V lost 5 bases and J lost 2; bases outside the gene matches: 9. CDR1 is MDHEN and CDR2 is SYDVKM in the germline V gene. CDR3 length equals 16 residues. TCR alpha and beta CDR3 regions were amplified from RNA using iRepertoire nested multiplex PCR. TCRdb independently ran MiXCR on the multiplex PCR reads; one entry per CDR3 protein. This table has over 15,000 distinct CDR3 sequences, 58% appearing once. This clonotype was obtained from a human donor with low-grade glioma or glioblastoma, undergoing nonglioma brain surgery, or in good health (not recorded which). Sequencing used glioma tissue, nonneoplastic brain tissue, or PBMCs (not recorded which). This chain connects TRBV28 to TRBJ1-2, with 9 bases matching TRBD1. CDR3 loop: CASSLPSGTGNYGYTF. The CDR3 coding sequence is TGTGCCAGCAGTCTACCTTCCGGGACAGGGAACTATGGCTACACCTTC.